Below are 18 T cell receptor beta chains sequenced from a single sample in a study of blood T cell repertoires in COVID-19 (dated by TCRdb to 2020 to 2022). Library preparation used the immunoSEQ multiplex PCR assay. This is the immuneACCESS table as TCRdb keeps it, with only in-frame sequences that have V and J called. A part of the clones is gone; compared with another copy, unresolved V genes explain less than half, and the rest is unexplained. The sample yields about 200,000 clones; just under 90% were counted once. Less than 4.5% of the sample is in the top ten clones. Sequences were obtained from PBMCs or T cells enriched from blood (not recorded which). The receptors originated from a woman aged 30 to 39 with acute COVID-19.

The rearrangement uses TRBV2 and TRBJ2-3; a possible D gene is TRBD1 (6 bases). From germline, CDR1 is SNHLY and CDR2 FYNNEI. The CDR3 runs 18 residues. Trimming removed 6 bases from V and 3 bases from J, with 25 bases in between. CDR3 in amino acids: CASSVYRDTKGWTDTQYF. The CDR3 DNA reads as TGTGCCAGCAGCGTCTACCGGGACACAAAAGGGTGGACAGATACGCAGTATTTT. Based on the CDR3 plus reference TRBV2 and TRBJ2-3, the full variable domain is EPEVTQTPSHQVTQMGQEVILRCVPISNHLYFYWYRQILGQKVEFLVSFYNNEISEKSEIFDDQFSVERPDGSNFTLKIRSTKLEDSAMYFCASSVYRDTKGWTDTQYFGPGTRLTVL.

The chain employs TRBV11-3 and TRBJ1-4; D unresolved. Looked up from germline, CDR1 is SGHNT and CDR2 is YENEEA. With 0 bases removed from V and 0 bases from J, the gap between germline ends came to 11 bases. This CDR3 spans 17 amino acids. CDR3 nucleotides: TGTGCCAGCAGCTTAGATCGGACTGAGGCAACTAATGAAAAACTGTTTTTT. It yields the protein CASSLDRTEATNEKLFF.

V usage is TRBV2 and J usage is TRBJ2-1; perhaps TRBD2 as D (6 bases). Germline loops: CDR1 SNHLY, CDR2 FYNNEI. The V end was cut by 5 bases, the J end by 8 bases, with 16 bases between. This CDR3 spans 14 amino acids. CDR3 DNA: TGTGCCAGCAGTCGAGACGGCGGGGTGGATGAGCAGTTCTTC. Its protein product is CASSRDGGVDEQFF.

The chain joins TRBV23-1 to TRBJ1-1, with 7 bases matching TRBD1. TRBV23-1 belongs to the ORF category, with a function that is uncertain. There are 12 residues in the CDR3. V dropped 2 bases and J dropped 10; count of bases not matched to a gene: 4. The CDR3 DNA sequence: TGCGCCAGCAGTCAAGCCCAGGGGGGAGCTTTCTTT. This gives the protein CASSQAQGGAFF.

CDR3 sequence (DNA): TGTGCCAGCAGCCGGAACAGGGGAGAGACCCAGTACTTC. Protein sequence: CASSRNRGETQYF. This chain uses TRBV11-3 with TRBJ2-5, with 7 positions matching TRBD1. The junction had 4 bases not matched to a gene; V was cut back by 5 bases and J by 4 bases. This CDR3 comprises 13 residues. CDR1 and CDR2 from the germline V gene are SGHNT and YENEEA.

The table lists this clone with a few counts. The gene calls are TRBV28 and TRBJ2-1, with 11 bases matching TRBD2. This CDR3 contains 17 residues. V lost 5 bases, J lost 10 bases, and 16 bases stayed unmatched. Looked up from germline, CDR1 is MDHEN and CDR2 is SYDVKM. This CDR3 reads CASSPRGIAGGPKEQFF. DNA of the CDR3: TGTGCCAGCAGTCCCCGAGGAATAGCGGGGGGGCCAAAGGAGCAGTTCTTC.

The V and J genes are TRBV18 and TRBJ1-2; D remains unclear. Germline values: CDR1 KGHSH, CDR2 LQKENI. CDR3 length: 13 amino acids. Deletions cut 3 bases from V and 3 bases from J, with 8 bases between. CDR3: CASSPDKDYGYTF. The CDR3, as DNA: TGTGCCAGCTCACCTGACAAAGACTATGGCTACACCTTC.

This clone was counted a single time. The chain carries TRBV7-8 and TRBJ1-1; no reliable D call. V dropped 11 bases and J dropped 2 bases, with 21 bases sitting between them. CDR3 length: 15 residues. The germline V gene encodes CDR1 SGHVS and CDR2 FQNEAQ. CDR3 nucleotide sequence: TGTGCCGAGACGGCGGTTCGGGTAGGAAACACTGAAGCTTTCTTT. Protein sequence: CAETAVRVGNTEAFF.

This rearrangement joins TRBV29-1 to TRBJ1-1; the match to TRBD1 covers 7 bases. The CDR3 runs 12 residues. From germline, CDR1 is SQVTM and CDR2 ANQGSEA. Germline trimming cut 6 bases from V and 1 base from J; bases unmatched to any gene: 2. DNA for the CDR3: TGCAGCGTCCACAGGGGGAACACTGAAGCTTTCTTT. As protein: CSVHRGNTEAFF.

This chain connects TRBV7-2 to TRBJ1-1; D perhaps matches TRBD1 (5 bases). Trimming pared 0 bases from V and 0 bases from J, leaving 14 bases between. CDR1 SGHTA and CDR2 FQGNSA come from the germline V gene. This CDR3 is built from 17 residues. The CDR3 protein is CASSLAAGPLLNTEAFF. The CDR3 nucleotides are TGTGCCAGCAGCTTAGCCGCAGGGCCTCTACTGAACACTGAAGCTTTCTTT. The variable domain in full, completed from reference TRBV7-2 and TRBJ1-1, reads GAGVSQSPSNKVTEKGKDVELRCDPISGHTALYWYRQSLGQGLEFLIYFQGNSAPDKSGLPSDRFSAERTGGSVSTLTIQRTQQEDSAVYLCASSLAAGPLLNTEAFFGQGTRLTVV.

The rearrangement links TRBV2 to TRBJ2-1; 11 nucleotides agree with TRBD2. Germline V gene data show CDR1 as SNHLY and CDR2 as FYNNEI. CDR3 length: 15 residues. Losses at the gene ends were 4 bases for V and 5 bases for J; bases not matched to a gene: 4. This chain's CDR3 is CASSALAGGNNEQFF. CDR3 bases: TGTGCCAGCAGTGCTCTAGCGGGGGGTAACAATGAGCAGTTCTTC.

The rearrangement links TRBV28 to TRBJ1-2, with D possibly TRBD1 on 5 matching bases. V shed 8 bases and J shed 3 bases, with 16 bases lying between them. This CDR3 is 14 amino acids long. The germline gives CDR1 MDHEN, CDR2 SYDVKM. The CDR3 sequence is CASGTEGRDYGYTF. The CDR3 DNA reads TGTGCCAGCGGGACGGAGGGGCGCGACTATGGCTACACCTTC.

The chain has TRBV7-9 and TRBJ1-3; D is uncertain. This CDR3 has 15 residues. Between the trimmed V and J ends, which lost 1 base and 0 bases, there was a span of 7 bases. The V gene's germline CDR1 is SEHNR and CDR2 FQNEAQ (reference sequence). CDR3 coding DNA: TGTGCCAGCAGCTTAGTGGGCAGCTCTGGAAACACCATATATTTT. Translation: CASSLVGSSGNTIYF.

This chain uses TRBV15 with TRBJ1-5; the match to TRBD1 covers 8 bases. CDR1 is LNHNV, CDR2 YYDKDF, per germline (reference sequence). The trim removed 6 bases at V and 4 bases at J, leaving 8 bases unmatched. The CDR3 is 15 amino acids. The CDR3, as DNA: TGTGCCACCAGTCCTTGGACAGGGATTAATCAGCCCCAGCATTTT. Protein: CATSPWTGINQPQHF.

The genes are TRBV28 and TRBJ1-1, with TRBD1 matching 7 bases. This CDR3 spans 15 amino acids. Germline V gives CDR1 MDHEN, CDR2 SYDVKM. V shed 10 bases and J 1 base; nucleotides not matched to a gene: 12. CDR3 loop: CATEEGAGWNTEAFF. The CDR3, as DNA: TGTGCCACCGAGGAGGGGGCAGGCTGGAACACTGAAGCTTTCTTT.

This clone turned up a few times. V gene TRBV7-3 combines with J gene TRBJ2-6; 9 nucleotides match TRBD2. The CDR3 runs to 16 residues. V shed 5 bases, J shed 2 bases, and the junction held 4 bases outside the gene matches. Germline lookup yields CDR1 SGHTA and CDR2 FQGTGA. CDR3 coding DNA: TGTGCCAGCAGCCTGCGGGGGGGCACTGGGGCCAACGTCCTGACTTTC. This codes for CASSLRGGTGANVLTF.

The V and J genes are TRBV19 and TRBJ1-5; D uncertain. V shed 0 bases and J shed 6 bases, with 12 bases lying between them. Germline values: CDR1 LNHDA, CDR2 SQIVND (reference sequence). This CDR3 region has 15 residues. The CDR3 region is CASSIDLARSQPQHF. The CDR3 nucleotides read TGTGCCAGTAGTATAGATCTGGCTAGGTCTCAGCCCCAGCATTTT.

This clone was detected a few times. This chain links TRBV18 with TRBJ1-2, with unresolved D. This CDR3 is 14 amino acids long. The germline V gene has CDR1 KGHSH and CDR2 LQKENI. V was pared by 2 bases and J by 2 bases, with 9 bases between. The CDR3 loop reads CASSPDSQNYGYTF. CDR3 DNA sequence: TGTGCCAGCTCACCAGACTCCCAGAACTATGGCTACACCTTC.